This entry lists 2 T cell receptor beta chains sequenced from one sample in a study of shared clonotypes between healthy human individuals. The protocol was immunoSEQ multiplex PCR, while the TCRdb copy is restricted to in-frame clones and leaves out a portion. The table has over 2 million clones, 85% to 95% seen once. Specimen: naive CD4+ T cells from PBMCs. Documented subset: CD45RA+ positively selected. The receptors here all came from a man in his late teens or twenties in good health. Some clones in this sample may be carry-over from other donors' samples.

On this clone itself: This CDR3 is also generated by other DNA sequences in the sample. The CDR3 bases are TGCGCCAGCAGCTTGGGGACTAGCGGGTTTTACGAGCAGTACTTC. It codes for CASSLGTSGFYEQYF. The chain couples TRBV5-1 to TRBJ2-7; 11 bases are shared with TRBD2. This CDR3 contains 15 residues. Trimming took 0 bases from V and 4 from J; bases not matched to a gene: 3. CDR1 and CDR2 (germline): SGHRS, YFSETQ.

The chain links TRBV7-2 to TRBJ2-1, with 9 bases lining up with TRBD2. Germline V gene data show CDR1 as SGHTA and CDR2 as FQGNSA. CDR3 length: 15 residues. Trimming cost V 1 base and J 7 bases; bases outside gene matches: 5. CDR3 sequence: CASSLVSTSGNEQFF. In DNA, the CDR3 is TGTGCCAGCAGCTTAGTATCGACTAGCGGAAATGAGCAGTTCTTC.